This T cell receptor beta chain was captured by sequencing in a study of identical twins listed by TCRdb under 2016. Study-wide context: To test whether fetal clonotypes persist, the study used deep sequencing on TCR alpha and beta repertoires from monozygotic twins, unrelated adults of various ages, and cord blood. To rule out contamination, replicate twin experiments were performed at different times with different library preparation protocols.

Broader findings and caveats from the paper: Recombination models systematically underestimated out-of-frame TCR alpha sharing in monozygotic twins but agreed with sharing between unrelated individuals. Abundant cord blood beta clonotypes carried fewer insertions; young adult naive repertoires showed a weaker similar trend, while memory repertoires showed none. Invariant T cells such as MAIT and iNKT could partly confound zero-insertion analyses, although diverse VJ usage argued against such confounding for most clonotypes. The excess sharing between twins in beta out-of-frame sequences was weaker because fewer shared sequences reduced the signal-to-noise ratio. Because the same donors could not be followed over many years, conclusions were based on cross-sectional statistical analysis. Compared with coincidental sharing between unrelated individuals, an excess of low generation-probability sequences was observed among out-of-frame TCR alpha sequences shared between twins.

V loses 1 base of germline sequence and J loses 3 bases, and the interval between the two ends is 9 bases. From the cysteine through the phenylalanine, the CDR3 covers 13 amino acids. The CDR3 DNA has 39 bases and is translated from base 1. The germline V gene sets CDR1 to SQVTM and CDR2 to ANQGSEA. Libraries were prepared through 5' RACE. Sequencing took place on an Illumina HiSeq 2000. A universal primer binding site was introduced by template switching, and a unique molecular identifier was present in the final cDNA, enabling accurate counting of TCR cDNA molecules. First-strand cDNA for TCR alpha and beta chains was synthesized from specific primers in the conserved constant-segment region. To control for contamination, each cDNA library was double barcoded with a SMART-Mk sample barcode plus Illumina barcodes. TruSeq adapter sequences, together with Illumina sample barcodes, were added in two successive PCR steps. The TCR alpha and beta cDNA libraries were sequenced on the Illumina HiSeq platform using custom primers. As for the authors' bioinformatics: Unique molecular identifiers were extracted from raw reads with MiGEC, and CDR3 positions were determined with MiXCR. Recombination models were inferred per individual with the repgenHMM and IGoR tools using an EM algorithm. The analysis of shared clonotypes was done with the tcR package in R, with sharing normalized by the product of cloneset sizes. Out-of-frame nonproductive sequences were analyzed to study raw recombination free of thymic and clonal selection effects. The raw public reads went through TCRdb reprocessing: fastp at Q25, MiXCR clone calling, in-frame beta chains kept. Entries that share a CDR3 protein sequence are merged under the most common genes and DNA. TCRdb's processing, not the authors' own work, is the source of the V and J calls. In all, the sample holds 1.5 million to 2 million distinct CDR3 sequences, and roughly a third of those were seen once. The ten largest make up under 0.35% of the sample.

Every donor was a healthy Caucasian. There are many counts of this clonotype. Which antigen it targets is not known. It has no much larger one-base neighbor in the sample; base qualities were not kept. This receptor was taken from a newborn girl in good health. The V and J segments used are TRBV29-1 and TRBJ1-1, with the D gene too uncertain to name. Sequences were obtained from cord blood. Here the CDR3 is given as CSVEGRFHTEAFF. The DNA sequence is as follows: TGCAGCGTTGAAGGAAGGTTCCACACTGAAGCTTTCTTT.